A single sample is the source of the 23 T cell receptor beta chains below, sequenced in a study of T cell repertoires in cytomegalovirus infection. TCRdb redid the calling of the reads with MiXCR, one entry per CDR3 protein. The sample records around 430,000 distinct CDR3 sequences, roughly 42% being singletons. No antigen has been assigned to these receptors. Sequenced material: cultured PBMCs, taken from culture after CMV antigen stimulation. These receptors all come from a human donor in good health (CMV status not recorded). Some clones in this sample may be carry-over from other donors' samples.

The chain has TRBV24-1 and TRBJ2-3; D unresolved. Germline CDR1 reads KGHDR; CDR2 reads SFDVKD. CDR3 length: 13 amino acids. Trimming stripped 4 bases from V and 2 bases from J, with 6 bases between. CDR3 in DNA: TGTGCCACCAGTGACCGAACCACAGATACGCAGTATTTT. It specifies CATSDRTTDTQYF.

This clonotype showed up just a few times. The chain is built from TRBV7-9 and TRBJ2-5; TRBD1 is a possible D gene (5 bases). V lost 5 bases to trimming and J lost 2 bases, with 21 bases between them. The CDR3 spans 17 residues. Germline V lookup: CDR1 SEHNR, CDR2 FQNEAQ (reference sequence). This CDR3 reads CASSPGGLQGRQETQYF. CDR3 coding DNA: TGTGCCAGCAGCCCCGGTGGATTGCAGGGCCGGCAAGAGACCCAGTACTTC.

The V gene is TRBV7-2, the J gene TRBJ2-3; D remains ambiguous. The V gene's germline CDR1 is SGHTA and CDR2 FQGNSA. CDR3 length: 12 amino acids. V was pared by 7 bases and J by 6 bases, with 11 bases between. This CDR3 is CASNEPWDTQYF. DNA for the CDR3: TGTGCCAGCAACGAACCTTGGGATACGCAGTATTTT.

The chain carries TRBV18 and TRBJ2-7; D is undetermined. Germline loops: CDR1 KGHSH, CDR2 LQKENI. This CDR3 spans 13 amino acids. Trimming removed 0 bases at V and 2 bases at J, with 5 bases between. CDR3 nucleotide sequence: TGTGCCAGCTCACCACCGACTGCCTACGAGCAGTACTTC. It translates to CASSPPTAYEQYF.

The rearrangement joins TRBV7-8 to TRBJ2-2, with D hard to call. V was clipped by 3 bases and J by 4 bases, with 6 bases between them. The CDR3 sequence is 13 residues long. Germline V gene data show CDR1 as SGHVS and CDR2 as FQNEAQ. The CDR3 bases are TGTGCCAGCAGCTTGTGGAGCACCGGGGAGCTGTTTTTT. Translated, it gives CASSLWSTGELFF.

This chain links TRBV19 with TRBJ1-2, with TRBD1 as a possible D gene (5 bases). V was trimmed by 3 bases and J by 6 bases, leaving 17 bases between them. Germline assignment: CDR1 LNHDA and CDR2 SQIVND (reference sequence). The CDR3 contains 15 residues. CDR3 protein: CASSIGGGHADGYTF. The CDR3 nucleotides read TGTGCCAGTAGTATTGGAGGAGGACACGCCGATGGCTACACCTTC.

The CDR3 reads CASSPWRDGEQYF. CDR3 bases: TGTGCCAGCAGCCCATGGCGGGATGGCGAGCAGTACTTC. The chain joins TRBV7-2 to TRBJ2-7; TRBD2 is a possible D gene (6 bases). Germline-derived CDR1 and CDR2 are SGHTA and FQGNSA. This CDR3 has 13 amino acids. The ends were cut back, 5 bases at V and 6 bases at J, with 14 bases in the middle.

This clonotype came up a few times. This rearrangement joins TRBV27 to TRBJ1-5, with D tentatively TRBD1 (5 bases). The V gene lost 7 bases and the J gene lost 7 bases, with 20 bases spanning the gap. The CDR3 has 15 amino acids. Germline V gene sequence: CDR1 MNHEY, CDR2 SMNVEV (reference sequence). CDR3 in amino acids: CASMFGAGRGQPQHF. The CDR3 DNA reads TGTGCCAGCATGTTCGGGGCAGGGCGGGGACAGCCCCAGCATTTT.

The chain's CDR3 is CSARGPSGGAYEQFF. The DNA of the CDR3 is TGCAGTGCTAGAGGGCCCAGCGGGGGGGCCTATGAGCAGTTCTTC. The gene calls are TRBV20-1 and TRBJ2-1; 10 nucleotides agree with TRBD2. Germline trimming cut 1 base from V and 8 bases from J; bases unmatched to any gene: 8. Germline V gene sequence: CDR1 DFQATT, CDR2 SNEGSKA (reference sequence). This CDR3 comprises 15 residues.

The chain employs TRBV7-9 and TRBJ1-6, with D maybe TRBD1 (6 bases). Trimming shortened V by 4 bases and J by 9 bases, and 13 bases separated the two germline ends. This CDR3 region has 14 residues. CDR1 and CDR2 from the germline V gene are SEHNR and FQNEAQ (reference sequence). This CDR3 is CASSSGARGSPLHF. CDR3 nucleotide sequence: TGTGCCAGCAGCTCAGGGGCGCGGGGTTCACCCCTCCACTTT.

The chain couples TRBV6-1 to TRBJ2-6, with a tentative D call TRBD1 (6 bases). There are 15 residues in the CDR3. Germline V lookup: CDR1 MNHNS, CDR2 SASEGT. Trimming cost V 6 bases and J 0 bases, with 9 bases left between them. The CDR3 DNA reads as TGTGCCAGCAGCTACAGGGACTCTGGGGCCAACGTCCTGACTTTC. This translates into CASSYRDSGANVLTF.

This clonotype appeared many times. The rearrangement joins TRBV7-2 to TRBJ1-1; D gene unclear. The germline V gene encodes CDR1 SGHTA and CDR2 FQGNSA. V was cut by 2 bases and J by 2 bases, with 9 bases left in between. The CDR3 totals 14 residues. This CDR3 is CASSLRTGNTEAFF. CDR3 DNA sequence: TGTGCCAGCAGCTTAAGGACGGGTAACACTGAAGCTTTCTTT. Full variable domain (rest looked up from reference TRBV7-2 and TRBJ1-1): GAGVSQSPSNKVTEKGKDVELRCDPISGHTALYWYRQSLGQGLEFLIYFQGNSAPDKSGLPSDRFSAERTGGSVSTLTIQRTQQEDSAVYLCASSLRTGNTEAFFGQGTRLTVV.

For the CDR3, the DNA is TGTGCCACCAGCAGAGCCCCCGGGGGGCGGGAGAACACTGAAGCTTTCTTT. Its translation is CATSRAPGGRENTEAFF. The chain recombines TRBV15 with TRBJ1-1, with a weak D call TRBD1 (6 bases). In germline, CDR1 is LNHNV, CDR2 YYDKDF (reference sequence). CDR3 length equals 17 residues. V lost 1 base and J lost 1, with 16 bases in between.

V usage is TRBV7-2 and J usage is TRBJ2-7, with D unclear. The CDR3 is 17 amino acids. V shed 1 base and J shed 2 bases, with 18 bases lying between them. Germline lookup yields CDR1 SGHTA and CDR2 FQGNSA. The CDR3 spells CASSLVPPGLRTYEQYF. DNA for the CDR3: TGTGCCAGCAGCTTAGTTCCGCCCGGTTTGAGAACCTACGAGCAGTACTTC.

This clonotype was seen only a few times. CDR3 nucleotide sequence: TGTGCCAGCAGTGAGGGAAGAGAGGAGACCCAGTACTTC. This gives the protein CASSEGREETQYF. The chain carries TRBV28 and TRBJ2-5; D perhaps matches TRBD2 (5 bases). With 5 bases removed from V and 5 bases from J, the gap between germline ends came to 12 bases. CDR1 MDHEN and CDR2 SYDVKM come from the germline V gene. This CDR3 contains 13 residues.

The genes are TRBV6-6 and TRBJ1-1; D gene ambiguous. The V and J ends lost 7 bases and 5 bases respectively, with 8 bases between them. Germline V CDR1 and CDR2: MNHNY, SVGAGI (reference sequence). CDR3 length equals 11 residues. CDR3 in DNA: TGTGCCAGCATCCTGGTTACTGAAGCTTTCTTT. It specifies CASILVTEAFF.

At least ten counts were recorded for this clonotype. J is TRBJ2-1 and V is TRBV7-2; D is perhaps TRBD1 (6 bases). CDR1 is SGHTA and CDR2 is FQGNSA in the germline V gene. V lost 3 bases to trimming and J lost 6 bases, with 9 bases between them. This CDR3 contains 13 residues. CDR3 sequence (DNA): TGTGCCAGCAGCTTGGGGGCTGGCAATGAGCAGTTCTTC. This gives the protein CASSLGAGNEQFF.

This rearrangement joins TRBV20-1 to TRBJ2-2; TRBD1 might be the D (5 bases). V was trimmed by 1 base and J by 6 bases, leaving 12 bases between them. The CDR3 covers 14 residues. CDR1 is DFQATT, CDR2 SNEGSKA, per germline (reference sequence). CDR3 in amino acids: CSARVQAIAGELFF. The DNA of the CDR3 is TGCAGTGCTAGAGTACAGGCCATCGCCGGGGAGCTGTTTTTT.

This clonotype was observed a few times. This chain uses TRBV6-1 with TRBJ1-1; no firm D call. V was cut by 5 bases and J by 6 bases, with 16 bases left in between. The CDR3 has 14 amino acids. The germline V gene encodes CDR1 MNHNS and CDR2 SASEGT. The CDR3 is CASSIRGGPAEAFF. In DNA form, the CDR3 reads TGTGCCAGCAGTATACGAGGCGGTCCTGCTGAAGCTTTCTTT.

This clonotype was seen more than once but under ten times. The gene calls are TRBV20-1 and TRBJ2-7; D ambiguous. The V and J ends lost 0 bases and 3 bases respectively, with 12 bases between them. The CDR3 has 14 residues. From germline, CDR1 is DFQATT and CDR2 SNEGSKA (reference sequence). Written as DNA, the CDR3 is TGCAGTGCTAGAGACGGGCTGGCCGGCTACGAGCAGTACTTC. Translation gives CSARDGLAGYEQYF.

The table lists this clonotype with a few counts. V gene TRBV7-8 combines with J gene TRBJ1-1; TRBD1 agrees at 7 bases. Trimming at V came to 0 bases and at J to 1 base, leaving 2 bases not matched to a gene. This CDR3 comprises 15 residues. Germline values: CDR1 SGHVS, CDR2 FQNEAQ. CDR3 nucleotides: TGTGCCAGCAGCTTAGCGGGACAGAAGAACACTGAAGCTTTCTTT. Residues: CASSLAGQKNTEAFF.

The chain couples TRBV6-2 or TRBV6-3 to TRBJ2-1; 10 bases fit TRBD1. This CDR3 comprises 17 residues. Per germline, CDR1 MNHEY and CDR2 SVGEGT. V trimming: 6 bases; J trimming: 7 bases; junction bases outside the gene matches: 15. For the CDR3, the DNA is TGTGCCAGCAGCCCACATCTTCCGGGACAGGGGTGGAATGAGCAGTTCTTC. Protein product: CASSPHLPGQGWNEQFF.

CDR3 protein: CASSWGLAKNIQYF. The CDR3, as DNA: TGCGCCAGCAGCTGGGGGTTAGCCAAAAACATTCAGTACTTC. J is TRBJ2-4 and V is TRBV5-1, with D perhaps TRBD1 or TRBD2 (5 bases each). Trimming stripped 3 bases from V and 0 bases from J, with 7 bases between. In germline, CDR1 is SGHRS, CDR2 YFSETQ. CDR3 length equals 14 residues.